Below are 9 T cell receptor beta chains sequenced from a single sample in a study of blood T cell repertoires in COVID-19. The assay was immunoSEQ multiplex PCR, and TCRdb's table has in-frame clones only and misses some. The top ten clones hold 9.7% of a sample with a few hundred thousand clones, around 83% of them seen once. The sample was peripheral blood. The receptors stem from a man aged 50 or older with active or convalescent COVID-19.

The V gene is TRBV2, the J gene TRBJ1-3, with D maybe TRBD1 (5 bases). V was pared by 6 bases and J by 2 bases, with 11 bases between. Germline CDR1 is SNHLY and CDR2 is FYNNEI. The CDR3 covers 14 residues. DNA of the CDR3: TGTGCCAGCAGGGCCGGGGGAACTGGAAACACCATATATTTT. This gives the protein CASRAGGTGNTIYF.

The J gene is TRBJ2-7, the V gene TRBV3-1 (or the pseudogene TRBV3-2); 8 bases fit TRBD2. There are 16 residues in the CDR3. J gave up 0 bases and V 4 bases, and 8 bases lay outside the gene matches. The germline V gene encodes CDR1 LGHDT and CDR2 YNNKEL (reference sequence). CDR3 region: CASSPDWREVSYEQYF. The CDR3 coding sequence is TGTGCCAGCAGCCCGGACTGGCGGGAGGTCTCCTACGAGCAGTACTTC.

The chain joins TRBV11-3 to TRBJ2-5; D may be TRBD1 (7 bases). This CDR3 contains 13 residues. Germline V CDR1 and CDR2: SGHNT, YENEEA. The ends were cut back, 5 bases at V and 3 bases at J, with 10 bases in the middle. DNA for the CDR3: TGTGCCAGCAGCCGCGGGACAGAAGAGACCCAGTACTTC. It is translated as CASSRGTEETQYF.

The CDR3 is CATSNGRPPFSYEQYF. Here the CDR3 DNA reads TGTGCCACCAGCAATGGGCGCCCCCCTTTCTCCTACGAGCAGTACTTC. The V gene is TRBV27, the J gene TRBJ2-7; D remains unclear. CDR3 length: 16 residues. The V and J ends lost 10 bases and 0 bases respectively, with 22 bases between them. Germline CDR1 and CDR2: MNHEY and SMNVEV (reference sequence).

The chain uses TRBV6-6 and TRBJ2-7; a weak D match, TRBD1 (5 bases). V was clipped by 3 bases and J by 0 bases, with 9 bases between them. The CDR3 is 14 residues long. Germline assignment: CDR1 MNHNY and CDR2 SVGAGI (reference sequence). The chain's CDR3 is CASSYGADSYEQYV. As DNA, the CDR3 is TGTGCCAGCAGTTATGGGGCAGACTCCTACGAGCAGTACGTC.

The CDR3 bases are TGCAGTGCTAGTGCCGGGACAGGGTATGACCAGCCCCAGCATTTT. This codes for CSASAGTGYDQPQHF. The chain recombines TRBV20-1 with TRBJ1-5, with 9 bases lining up with TRBD1. V shed 3 bases and J 7 bases; nucleotides not matched to a gene: 10. The CDR3 loop spans 15 amino acids. The germline CDR1 and CDR2 sequences are DFQATT and SNEGSKA (reference sequence).

The CDR3 sequence is CASRGRTNTEAFF. The CDR3 DNA follows: TGTGCCAGCAGGGGCAGGACTAACACTGAAGCTTTCTTT. This chain joins TRBV6-5 and TRBJ1-1; D is uncertain. Looked up from germline, CDR1 is MNHEY and CDR2 is SVGAGI. The CDR3 runs to 13 residues. The V end lost 6 bases, the J end lost 2 bases, and 10 bases lay between the germline ends.

In DNA form, the CDR3 reads TGTGCCAGCAGGATTAGCGAGTGGGAGACCCAGTACTTC. Its translation: CASRISEWETQYF. J is TRBJ2-5 and V is TRBV28; maybe TRBD2 (5 bases). The CDR3 is 13 amino acids. Deletions cut 6 bases from V and 5 bases from J, with 13 bases between. Germline assignment: CDR1 MDHEN and CDR2 SYDVKM.

The V call is TRBV5-6, the J call TRBJ1-1; no firm D call. Germline CDR1 reads SGHDT; CDR2 reads YYEEEE. V was trimmed by 2 bases and J by 4 bases, leaving 6 bases between them. This CDR3 spans 12 amino acids. The CDR3 region is CASSFRGTEAFF. The CDR3 nucleotides read TGTGCCAGCAGCTTTAGAGGCACTGAAGCTTTCTTT.